The text below deals with one TCR beta chain. As yet, its antigen is unknown. CDR3 length: 14 amino acids. Trimming left V 3 bases short and J 7 bases short, with 12 bases between. The germline V gene encodes CDR1 MNHEY and CDR2 SVGAGI. This sample was included in a study of cytomegalovirus exposure and HLA in healthy donors. General study points: TCR beta sequences reportedly predicted the HLA-A and HLA-B alleles of most subjects accurately. Sequencing likely produced, as an artifact, a cluster of highly shared sequence variants.

A multiplex PCR was run with 60 Vbeta primers and 13 Jbeta primers. Libraries were prepared by immunoSEQ multiplex PCR; TCRdb keeps only in-frame clonotypes and omits some of them. The data show some 160,000 clones, about 82% seen once. V gene TRBV6-5 combines with J gene TRBJ1-4, with D uncertain. This TCR came from a male donor in good health and CMV-seronegative. Material: PBMCs. DNA for the CDR3: TGTGCCAGCAGTTATGGAAGGAGGAGTGAAAAACTGTTTTTT. Amino acids: CASSYGRRSEKLFF.